This passage covers 19 T cell receptor beta chains from one sample sequenced in a study of shared clonotypes between healthy human individuals. Produced via immunoSEQ multiplex PCR; TCRdb's table is partial and in-frame only. The table includes about half a million clones, about 85% detected once. Sequenced: PBMCs. The receptors originated from a woman in her thirties or forties in good health. Some clones in this sample may be carry-over from other donors' samples.

The chain carries TRBV11-2 and TRBJ2-1; D remains ambiguous. Trimming removed 1 base at V and 9 bases at J, with 4 bases between. Per germline, CDR1 SGHAT and CDR2 FQNNGV. This CDR3 contains 11 residues. CDR3 in amino acids: CASSLGSEQFF. CDR3 in DNA: TGTGCCAGCAGCTTAGGTTCTGAGCAGTTCTTC.

CDR3 nucleotides: TGCAGTGCTAGAGAGGTCACTGAAGCTTTCTTT. Translated, it gives CSAREVTEAFF. V and J are TRBV20-1 and TRBJ1-1; no clear D. The CDR3 totals 11 residues. Germline V CDR1 and CDR2: DFQATT, SNEGSKA (reference sequence). With 0 bases removed from V and 4 bases from J, the gap between germline ends came to 3 bases.

The chain employs TRBV7-9 and TRBJ1-2, with D uncertain. V lost 1 base and J 9 bases, leaving 9 bases between the germline ends. The CDR3 has 12 amino acids. Germline V gives CDR1 SEHNR, CDR2 FQNEAQ (reference sequence). CDR3 in amino acids: CASSLGTVSYTF. DNA of the CDR3: TGTGCCAGCAGCTTAGGTACAGTAAGCTACACCTTC.

This chain connects TRBV27 to TRBJ1-2, with D tentatively TRBD1 (5 bases). Germline V gene lookup returns CDR1 MNHEY and CDR2 SMNVEV (reference sequence). Trimming pared 4 bases from V and 4 bases from J, leaving 31 bases between. The CDR3 is made up of 20 amino acids. The CDR3, as DNA: TGTGCCAGCAGTTCCCGGGGACCCTTTTCGCGGAGGGGTGCCGGCTATGGCTACACCTTC. This codes for CASSSRGPFSRRGAGYGYTF.

CDR3 sequence: CASSVNSAGAYEQYF. CDR3 nucleotides: TGTGCCAGCAGCGTAAACTCAGCAGGGGCCTACGAGCAGTACTTC. The J gene is TRBJ2-7, the V gene TRBV9; TRBD1 might be the D (6 bases). Deletions cut 1 base from V and 2 bases from J, with 13 bases between. The CDR3 is made up of 15 amino acids. CDR1 and CDR2 from the germline V gene are SGDLS and YYNGEE.

With regard to this clone: Since a far larger clone is one base different, this is likely a read error. The chain recombines TRBV5-1 with TRBJ2-3; D gene unclear. The CDR3 consists of 14 residues. V lost 7 bases, J lost 0 bases, and 12 bases lay in between. Germline loops: CDR1 SGHRS, CDR2 YFSETQ. CDR3 DNA sequence: TGCGCCAGCGGCCCTACAACTAGCACAGATACGCAGTATTTT. Protein product: CASGPTTSTDTQYF.

The gene calls are TRBV7-2 and TRBJ2-7, with TRBD2 identical over 9 bases. Germline-derived CDR1 and CDR2 are SGHTA and FQGNSA. J was trimmed by 5 bases and V by 0 bases; bases with no gene match: 2. The CDR3 has 14 residues. The CDR3 coding sequence is TGTGCCAGCAGCTTAGCTAGGACTAGCGACGAGCAGTACTTC. Protein sequence: CASSLARTSDEQYF.

A note on this clone: The same CDR3 arises from other DNA sequences in this sample as well. The chain couples TRBV7-9 to TRBJ1-1; D unresolved. The germline V and J ends were trimmed by 4 bases and 1 base, with 7 bases remaining between them. Per germline, CDR1 SEHNR and CDR2 FQNEAQ (reference sequence). The length of the CDR3 is 13 residues. The CDR3 protein is CASSSQANTEAFF. The DNA for the CDR3 is TGTGCCAGCAGCTCCCAGGCGAACACTGAAGCTTTCTTT.

This chain links TRBV4-2 with TRBJ2-1, with 13 bases lining up with TRBD2. With 6 bases clipped from V and 6 bases from J, the junction kept 2 bases outside the gene matches. CDR1 is LGHNA and CDR2 is YNFKEQ in the germline V gene. The CDR3 extends over 14 amino acids. As DNA, the CDR3 is TGTGCCAGCAGAAGGACTAGCGGGAGCAATGAGCAGTTCTTC. As protein: CASRRTSGSNEQFF.

Notes on this clone: A far larger clone differs by one base, so this is likely a read error. The chain uses TRBV28 and TRBJ2-1; D may be TRBD1 (6 bases). Trimming took off 5 bases at V and 8 bases at J, with 16 bases between the two ends. Germline-derived CDR1 and CDR2 are MDHEN and SYDVKM. This CDR3 has 14 amino acids. This CDR3 is CASSVTGLGDEQFF. CDR3 DNA sequence: TGTGCCAGCAGTGTGACAGGTTTGGGCGATGAGCAGTTCTTC.

As concerns this clone: This probably arose from a read error, given a far larger clone one base away. The same CDR3 also results from other DNA sequences found in this sample. CDR3 sequence reads: CASSPLGQGSHEQYF. The CDR3 DNA follows: TGTGCCAGCTCACCACTGGGACAGGGGTCCCACGAGCAGTACTTC. V and J are TRBV18 and TRBJ2-7, with 10 positions matching TRBD1. J gave up 5 bases and V 1 base, and 5 bases lay outside the gene matches. Per germline, CDR1 KGHSH and CDR2 LQKENI. The CDR3 loop spans 15 amino acids.

The chain couples TRBV5-1 to TRBJ2-3; 7 bases line up with TRBD2. V dropped 6 bases and J dropped 4; count of bases not matched to a gene: 14. This CDR3 comprises 16 residues. Germline loops: CDR1 SGHRS, CDR2 YFSETQ. The CDR3 DNA is TGCGCCAGCACCCCAACCGGCGGGAGAGGGGCAGATACGCAGTATTTT. Protein product: CASTPTGGRGADTQYF.

The chain links TRBV9 to TRBJ2-2; 16 bases agree with TRBD2. The CDR3 runs to 18 residues. J was trimmed by 6 bases and V by 3 bases; bases with no gene match: 8. From germline, CDR1 is SGDLS and CDR2 YYNGEE. DNA of the CDR3: TGTGCCAGCAGCGGAACCGGGACTAGCGGGAGGGCCGCCGGGGAGCTGTTTTTT. The encoded protein is CASSGTGTSGRAAGELFF.

V gene TRBV11-2 combines with J gene TRBJ1-3; no clear D gene. V was trimmed by 5 bases and J by 0 bases, leaving 11 bases between them. The CDR3 runs to 15 residues. CDR1 is SGHAT and CDR2 is FQNNGV in the germline V gene. This chain's CDR3 is CASSPGMVSGNTIYF. As DNA, the CDR3 is TGTGCCAGCAGCCCCGGGATGGTCTCTGGAAACACCATATATTTT.

The chain is built from TRBV25-1 and TRBJ2-7, with unresolved D. There are 12 residues in the CDR3. Trimming pared 1 base from V and 3 bases from J, leaving 4 bases between. CDR1 MGHDK and CDR2 SYGVNS come from the germline V gene. The CDR3 loop reads CASSESSYEQYF. The DNA for the CDR3 is TGTGCCAGCAGTGAATCGAGCTACGAGCAGTACTTC.

Concerning this clone itself: A read error likely explains this, since a far larger clone differs by one base. This sequence joins TRBV4-2 and TRBJ2-5; TRBD1 or TRBD2 may be the D gene (6 bases each). Trimming removed 3 bases at V and 4 bases at J, with 21 bases between. Germline assignment: CDR1 LGHNA and CDR2 YNFKEQ. The CDR3 consists of 17 residues. The CDR3 sequence is CASSQGRDGQGRETQYF. For the CDR3, the DNA is TGTGCCAGCAGCCAGGGGCGGGATGGCCAGGGGCGAGAGACCCAGTACTTC.

This rearrangement joins TRBV14 to TRBJ2-3; 7 bases line up with TRBD2. This CDR3 region has 16 residues. Germline trimming cut 1 base from V and 0 bases from J; bases unmatched to any gene: 4. Germline CDR1 reads SGHDN; CDR2 reads FVKESK. The CDR3 is CASSQGSSGSTDTQYF. CDR3 coding DNA: TGTGCCAGCAGCCAAGGCTCTAGCGGTAGCACAGATACGCAGTATTTT.

This rearrangement joins TRBV9 to TRBJ2-5; D not certain. V gave up 0 bases and J gave up 4 bases, with 7 bases separating them. This CDR3 is 13 amino acids long. Germline values: CDR1 SGDLS, CDR2 YYNGEE. The CDR3 nucleotides read TGTGCCAGCAGCGTAGCTCCTGGAGAGACCCAGTACTTC. Translated: CASSVAPGETQYF.

This chain connects TRBV5-4 to TRBJ2-5; 9 bases line up with TRBD1. J was trimmed by 1 base and V by 3 bases; bases with no gene match: 1. CDR1 is SGHNT and CDR2 is YYREEE in the germline V gene (reference sequence). This CDR3 spans 14 amino acids. In DNA form, the CDR3 reads TGTGCCAGCAGCTCGACAGGGGGCCAAGAGACCCAGTACTTC. Its protein product is CASSSTGGQETQYF. The variable domain in full, completed from reference TRBV5-4 and TRBJ2-5, reads ETGVTQSPTHLIKTRGQQVTLRCSSQSGHNTVSWYQQALGQGPQFIFQYYREEENGRGNFPPRFSGLQFPNYSSELNVNALELDDSALYLCASSSTGGQETQYFGPGTRLLVL.